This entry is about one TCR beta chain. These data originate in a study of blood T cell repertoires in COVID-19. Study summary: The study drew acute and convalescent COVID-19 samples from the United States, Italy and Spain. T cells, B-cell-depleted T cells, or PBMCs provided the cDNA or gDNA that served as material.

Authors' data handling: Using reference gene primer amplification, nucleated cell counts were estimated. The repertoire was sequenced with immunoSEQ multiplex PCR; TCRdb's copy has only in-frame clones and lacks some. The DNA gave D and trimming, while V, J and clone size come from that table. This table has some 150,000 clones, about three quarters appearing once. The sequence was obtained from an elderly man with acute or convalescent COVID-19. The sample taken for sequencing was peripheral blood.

The CDR3 DNA follows: TGTGCCAGCAGTTCACAGCTCACAGATACGCAGTATTTT. Translation: CASSSQLTDTQYF. The J gene is TRBJ2-3, the V gene TRBV12-3 or TRBV12-4; D not resolved. V dropped 4 bases and J dropped 2 bases, with 7 bases sitting between them. The CDR3 length is 13 residues.